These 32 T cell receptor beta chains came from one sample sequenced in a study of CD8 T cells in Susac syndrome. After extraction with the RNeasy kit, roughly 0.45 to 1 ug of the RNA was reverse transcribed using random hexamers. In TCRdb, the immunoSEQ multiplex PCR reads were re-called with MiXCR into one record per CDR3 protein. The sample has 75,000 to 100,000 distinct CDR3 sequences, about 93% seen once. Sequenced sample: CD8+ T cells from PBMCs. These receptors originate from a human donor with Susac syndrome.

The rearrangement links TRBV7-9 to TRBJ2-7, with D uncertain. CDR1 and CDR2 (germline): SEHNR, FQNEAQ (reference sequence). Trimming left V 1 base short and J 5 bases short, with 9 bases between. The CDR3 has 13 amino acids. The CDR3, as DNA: TGTGCCAGCAGCTTAGATATAATTCACGAGCAGTACTTC. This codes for CASSLDIIHEQYF.

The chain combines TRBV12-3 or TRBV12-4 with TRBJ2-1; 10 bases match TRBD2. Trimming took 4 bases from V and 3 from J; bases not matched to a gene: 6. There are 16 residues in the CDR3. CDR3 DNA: TGTGCCAGCAGTTCAAGCGGGAGGGCTCTCTACAATGAGCAGTTCTTC. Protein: CASSSSGRALYNEQFF.

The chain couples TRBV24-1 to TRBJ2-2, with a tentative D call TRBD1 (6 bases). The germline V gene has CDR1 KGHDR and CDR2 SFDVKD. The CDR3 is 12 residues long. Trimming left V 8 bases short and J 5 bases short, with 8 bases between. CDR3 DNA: TGTGCCACCAAAACAGGGACCGGGGAGCTGTTTTTT. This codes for CATKTGTGELFF.

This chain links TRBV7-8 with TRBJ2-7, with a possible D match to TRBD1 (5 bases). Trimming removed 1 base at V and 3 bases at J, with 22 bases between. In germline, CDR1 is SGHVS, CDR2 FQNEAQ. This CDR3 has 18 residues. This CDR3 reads CASSLVSPWAGNNYEQYF. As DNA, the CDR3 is TGTGCCAGCAGCTTAGTTTCCCCCTGGGCAGGGAATAACTACGAGCAGTACTTC. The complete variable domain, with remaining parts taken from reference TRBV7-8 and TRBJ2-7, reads GAGVSQSPRYKVAKRGQDVALRCDPISGHVSLFWYQQALGQGPEFLTYFQNEAQLDKSGLPSDRFFAERPEGSVSTLKIQRTQQEDSAVYLCASSLVSPWAGNNYEQYFGPGTRLTVT.

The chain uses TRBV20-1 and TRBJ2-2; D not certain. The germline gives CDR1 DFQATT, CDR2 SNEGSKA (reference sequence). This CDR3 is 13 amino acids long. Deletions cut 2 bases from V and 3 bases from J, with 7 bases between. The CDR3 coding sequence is TGCAGTGCTAGACACGGAGACACCGGGGAGCTGTTTTTT. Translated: CSARHGDTGELFF.

The CDR3 sequence: CASSPELASGANVLTF. The CDR3 DNA follows: TGTGCCAGCAGTCCCGAGTTGGCCTCTGGGGCCAACGTCCTGACTTTC. V gene TRBV6-2 or TRBV6-3 combines with J gene TRBJ2-6, with unresolved D. V lost 5 bases to trimming and J lost 0 bases, with 11 bases between them. The CDR3 has 16 amino acids. CDR1 and CDR2 from the germline V gene are MNHEY and SVGEGT.

The chain's CDR3 is CASSALTGFLSTDTQYF. CDR3 bases: TGTGCCAGCAGCGCCCTGACAGGCTTCCTAAGCACAGATACGCAGTATTTT. This sequence joins TRBV9 and TRBJ2-3; a weak D match, TRBD1 (6 bases). The CDR3 sequence is 17 residues long. V was clipped by 3 bases and J by 0 bases, with 17 bases between them. Germline lookup yields CDR1 SGDLS and CDR2 YYNGEE.

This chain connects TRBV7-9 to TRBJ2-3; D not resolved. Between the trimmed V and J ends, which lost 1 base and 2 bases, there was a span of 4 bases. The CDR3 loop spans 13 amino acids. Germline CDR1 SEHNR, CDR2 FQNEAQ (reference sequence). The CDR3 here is CASSLVVTDTQYF. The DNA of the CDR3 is TGTGCCAGCAGCTTAGTCGTCACAGATACGCAGTATTTT.

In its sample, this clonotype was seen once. The CDR3 nucleotides are TGTGCCAGCAGTTTGGGCGGGCAGGGGGTGACCTATGGCTACACCTTC. The encoded protein is CASSLGGQGVTYGYTF. This chain links TRBV12-3 or TRBV12-4 with TRBJ1-2; 7 bases are a match to TRBD1. V shed 3 bases, J shed 4 bases, and the junction held 11 bases outside the gene matches. The CDR3 contains 16 residues.

As DNA, the CDR3 is TGTGCCAGCAGCCCTGGGACAAGTATGGCAGGGGAGCTGTTTTTT. Translating it yields CASSPGTSMAGELFF. This chain links TRBV5-4 with TRBJ2-2; the D gene is possibly TRBD1 (6 bases). This CDR3 is 15 amino acids long. The germline gives CDR1 SGHNT, CDR2 YYREEE (reference sequence). V was shortened by 4 bases and J by 8 bases, with 18 bases between the two germline ends.

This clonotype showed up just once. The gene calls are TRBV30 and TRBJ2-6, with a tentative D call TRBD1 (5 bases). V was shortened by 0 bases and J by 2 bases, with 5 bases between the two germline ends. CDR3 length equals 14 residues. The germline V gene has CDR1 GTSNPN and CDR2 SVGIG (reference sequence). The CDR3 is CAWSVGAGANVLTF. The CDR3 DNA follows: TGTGCCTGGAGTGTAGGGGCTGGGGCCAACGTCCTGACTTTC.

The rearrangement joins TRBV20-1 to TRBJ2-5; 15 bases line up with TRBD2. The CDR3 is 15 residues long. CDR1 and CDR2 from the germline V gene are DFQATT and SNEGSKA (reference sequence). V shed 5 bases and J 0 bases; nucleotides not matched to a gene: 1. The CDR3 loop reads CSAGLAGGYQETQYF. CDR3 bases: TGCAGTGCTGGACTAGCGGGGGGGTACCAAGAGACCCAGTACTTC.

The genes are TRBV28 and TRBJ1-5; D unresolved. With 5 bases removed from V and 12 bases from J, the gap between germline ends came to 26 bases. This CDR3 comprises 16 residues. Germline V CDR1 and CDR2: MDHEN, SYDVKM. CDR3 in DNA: TGTGCCAGCAGTCCTGATACAGCTGACTTTAATCTGGGCCAGCATTTT. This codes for CASSPDTADFNLGQHF.

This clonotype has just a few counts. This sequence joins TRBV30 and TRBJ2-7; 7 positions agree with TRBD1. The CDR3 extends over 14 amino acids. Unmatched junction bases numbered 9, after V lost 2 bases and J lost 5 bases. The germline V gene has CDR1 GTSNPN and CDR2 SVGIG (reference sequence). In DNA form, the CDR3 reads TGTGCCTGGAGTAGGACAGGTGGTCGTGACGAGCAGTACTTC. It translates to CAWSRTGGRDEQYF. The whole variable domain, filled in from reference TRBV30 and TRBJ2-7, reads SQTIHQWPATLVQPVGSPLSLECTVEGTSNPNLYWYRQAAGRGLQLLFYSVGIGQISSEVPQNLSASRPQDRQFILSSKKLLLSDSGFYLCAWSRTGGRDEQYFGPGTRLTVT.

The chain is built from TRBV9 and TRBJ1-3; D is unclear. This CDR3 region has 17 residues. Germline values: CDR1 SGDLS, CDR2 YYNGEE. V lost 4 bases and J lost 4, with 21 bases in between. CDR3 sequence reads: CASSPNFAGSRGNTIYF. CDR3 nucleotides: TGTGCCAGCAGCCCTAACTTCGCAGGCTCGAGAGGAAACACCATATATTTT.

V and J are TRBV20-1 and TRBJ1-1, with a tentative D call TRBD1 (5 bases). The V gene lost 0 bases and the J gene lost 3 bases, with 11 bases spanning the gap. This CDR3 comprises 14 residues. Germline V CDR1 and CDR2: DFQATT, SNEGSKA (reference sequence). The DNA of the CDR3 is TGCAGTGCTAGAGACTCACAGGAGTACACTGAAGCTTTCTTT. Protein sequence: CSARDSQEYTEAFF.

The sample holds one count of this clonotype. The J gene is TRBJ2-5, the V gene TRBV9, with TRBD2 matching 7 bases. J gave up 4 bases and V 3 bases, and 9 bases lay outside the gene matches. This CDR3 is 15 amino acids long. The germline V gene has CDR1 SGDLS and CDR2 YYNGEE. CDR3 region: CASSEMAGEGETQYF. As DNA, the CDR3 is TGTGCCAGCAGCGAGATGGCGGGAGAGGGAGAGACCCAGTACTTC.

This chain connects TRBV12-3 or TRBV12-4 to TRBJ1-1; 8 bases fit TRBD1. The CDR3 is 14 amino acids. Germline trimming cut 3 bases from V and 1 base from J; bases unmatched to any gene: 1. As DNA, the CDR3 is TGTGCCAGCAGTTTCGGGACAGGGAACACTGAAGCTTTCTTT. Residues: CASSFGTGNTEAFF.

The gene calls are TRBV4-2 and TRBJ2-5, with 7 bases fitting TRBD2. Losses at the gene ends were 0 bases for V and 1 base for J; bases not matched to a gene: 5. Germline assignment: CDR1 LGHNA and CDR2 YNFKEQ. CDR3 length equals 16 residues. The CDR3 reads CASSQEAGTLQETQYF. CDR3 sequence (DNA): TGTGCCAGCAGCCAAGAAGCGGGGACCCTCCAAGAGACCCAGTACTTC.

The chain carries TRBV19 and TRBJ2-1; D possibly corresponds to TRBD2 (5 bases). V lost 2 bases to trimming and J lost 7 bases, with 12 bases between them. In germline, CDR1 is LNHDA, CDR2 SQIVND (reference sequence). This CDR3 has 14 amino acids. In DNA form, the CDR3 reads TGTGCCAGTAGTATATCGGACTTGGGGAATGAGCAGTTCTTC. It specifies CASSISDLGNEQFF. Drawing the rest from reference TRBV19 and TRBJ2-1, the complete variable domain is DGGITQSPKYLFRKEGQNVTLSCEQNLNHDAMYWYRQDPGQGLRLIYYSQIVNDFQKGDIAEGYSVSREKKESFPLTVTSAQKNPTAFYLCASSISDLGNEQFFGPGTRLTVL.

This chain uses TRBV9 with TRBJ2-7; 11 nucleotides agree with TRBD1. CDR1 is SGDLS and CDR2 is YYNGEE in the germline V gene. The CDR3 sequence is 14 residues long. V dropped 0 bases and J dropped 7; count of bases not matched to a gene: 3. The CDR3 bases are TGTGCCAGCAGCGTAGGGGACAGGGGGTTGGAGCAGTACTTC. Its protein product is CASSVGDRGLEQYF.

As DNA, the CDR3 is TGTGCCAGTAATACAGGTAATCAGCCCCAGCATTTT. This sequence encodes CASNTGNQPQHF. The genes are TRBV27 and TRBJ1-5, with a weak D call TRBD1 (5 bases). The germline V and J ends were trimmed by 9 bases and 4 bases, with 10 bases remaining between them. CDR1 and CDR2 from the germline V gene are MNHEY and SMNVEV (reference sequence). The CDR3 has 12 amino acids.

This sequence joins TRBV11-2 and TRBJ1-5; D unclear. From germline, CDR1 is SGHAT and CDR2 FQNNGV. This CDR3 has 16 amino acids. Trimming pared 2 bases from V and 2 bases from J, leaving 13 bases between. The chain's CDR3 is CASSLWEAHGNQPQHF. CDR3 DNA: TGTGCCAGCAGCTTATGGGAGGCCCATGGCAATCAGCCCCAGCATTTT. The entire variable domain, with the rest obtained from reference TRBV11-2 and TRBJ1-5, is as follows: EAGVAQSPRYKIIEKRQSVAFWCNPISGHATLYWYQQILGQGPKLLIQFQNNGVVDDSQLPKDRFSAERLKGVDSTLKIQPAKLEDSAVYLCASSLWEAHGNQPQHFGDGTRLSIL.

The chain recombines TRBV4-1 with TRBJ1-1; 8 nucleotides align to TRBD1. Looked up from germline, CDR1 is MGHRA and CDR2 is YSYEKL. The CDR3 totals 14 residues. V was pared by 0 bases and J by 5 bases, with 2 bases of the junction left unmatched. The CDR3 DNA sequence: TGCGCCAGCAGCCAAGATAACAGGGGGACTGAAGCTTTCTTT. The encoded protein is CASSQDNRGTEAFF.

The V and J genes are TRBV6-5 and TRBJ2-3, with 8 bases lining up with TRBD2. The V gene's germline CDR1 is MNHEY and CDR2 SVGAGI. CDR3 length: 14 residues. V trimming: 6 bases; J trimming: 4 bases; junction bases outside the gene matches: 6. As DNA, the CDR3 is TGTGCCAGCAGGGTAGCGGGGTACTCAGATACGCAGTATTTT. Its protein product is CASRVAGYSDTQYF.

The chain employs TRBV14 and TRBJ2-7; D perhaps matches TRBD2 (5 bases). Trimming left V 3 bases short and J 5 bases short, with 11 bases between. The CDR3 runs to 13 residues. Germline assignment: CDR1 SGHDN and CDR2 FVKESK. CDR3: CASSQRGLDEQYF. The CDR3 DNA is TGTGCCAGCAGCCAGAGAGGGCTCGACGAGCAGTACTTC.

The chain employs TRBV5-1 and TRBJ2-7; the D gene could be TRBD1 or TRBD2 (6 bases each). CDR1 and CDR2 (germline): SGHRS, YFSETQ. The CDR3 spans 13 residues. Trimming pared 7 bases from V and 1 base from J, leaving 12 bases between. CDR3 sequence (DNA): TGCGCCAGCCGGGGGCACGATTCCTACGAGCAGTACTTC. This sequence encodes CASRGHDSYEQYF.

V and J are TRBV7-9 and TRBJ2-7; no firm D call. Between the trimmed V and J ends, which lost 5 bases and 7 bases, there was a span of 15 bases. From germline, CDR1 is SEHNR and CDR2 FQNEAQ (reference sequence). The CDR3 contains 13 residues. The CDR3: CASSLQELREQYF. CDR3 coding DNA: TGTGCCAGCAGCCTACAAGAACTACGAGAGCAGTACTTC.

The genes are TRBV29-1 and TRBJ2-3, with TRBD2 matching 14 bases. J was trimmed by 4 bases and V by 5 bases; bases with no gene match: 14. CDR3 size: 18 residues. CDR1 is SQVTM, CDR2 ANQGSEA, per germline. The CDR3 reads CSVLNKGLAGVSADTQYF. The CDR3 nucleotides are TGCAGCGTTCTAAATAAGGGACTAGCGGGAGTGAGCGCAGATACGCAGTATTTT.

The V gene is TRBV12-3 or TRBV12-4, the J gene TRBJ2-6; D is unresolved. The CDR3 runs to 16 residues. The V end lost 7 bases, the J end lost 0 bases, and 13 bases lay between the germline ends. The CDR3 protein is CASKKDRSSGANVLTF. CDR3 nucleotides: TGTGCCAGCAAAAAGGACCGCAGCTCTGGGGCCAACGTCCTGACTTTC.

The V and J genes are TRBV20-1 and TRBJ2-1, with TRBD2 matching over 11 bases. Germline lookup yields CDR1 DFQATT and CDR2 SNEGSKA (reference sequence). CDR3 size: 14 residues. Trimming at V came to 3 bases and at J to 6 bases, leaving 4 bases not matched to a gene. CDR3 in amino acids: CSASKLAGVNEQFF. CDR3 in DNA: TGCAGTGCTAGTAAACTAGCGGGAGTCAATGAGCAGTTCTTC.

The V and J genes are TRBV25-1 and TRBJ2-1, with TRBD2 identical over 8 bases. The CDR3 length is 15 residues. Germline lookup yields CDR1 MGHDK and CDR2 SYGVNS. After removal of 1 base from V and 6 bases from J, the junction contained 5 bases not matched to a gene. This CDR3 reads CASSESPSGPNEQFF. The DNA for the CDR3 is TGTGCCAGCAGTGAATCCCCTAGCGGGCCCAATGAGCAGTTCTTC.